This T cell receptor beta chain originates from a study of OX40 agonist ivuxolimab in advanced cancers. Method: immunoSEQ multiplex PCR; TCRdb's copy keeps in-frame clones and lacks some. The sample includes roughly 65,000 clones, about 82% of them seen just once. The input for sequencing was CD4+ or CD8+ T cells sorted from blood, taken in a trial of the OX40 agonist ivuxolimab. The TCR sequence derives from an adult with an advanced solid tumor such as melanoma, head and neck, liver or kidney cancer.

CDR3 loop: CASSEPGQGADNSPLHF. CDR3 in DNA: TGCGCCAGCAGTGAGCCCGGACAGGGGGCGGATAATTCACCCCTCCACTTT. The chain uses TRBV10-2 and TRBJ1-6; 11 bases match TRBD1. The germline gives CDR1 WSHSY, CDR2 SAAADI. V lost 2 bases to trimming and J lost 5 bases; unmatched junction nucleotides: 5. The length of the CDR3 is 17 residues.